The 8 T cell receptor beta chains reported below all come from one sample, sequenced in a study of cytomegalovirus exposure and HLA in healthy donors. Researchers ran the PCR with 60 Vbeta and 13 Jbeta primers. The table came from immunoSEQ multiplex PCR; TCRdb's copy has only in-frame clones and leaves some out. The table records over 100,000 clones, over 80% of them present only once. The sample taken for sequencing was PBMCs. These receptors were obtained from a middle-aged man in good health and CMV-seronegative.

V usage is TRBV5-1 and J usage is TRBJ2-1; 10 bases fit TRBD2. The junction had 7 bases not matched to a gene; V was cut back by 3 bases and J by 4 bases. This CDR3 comprises 16 residues. Germline CDR1 reads SGHRS; CDR2 reads YFSETQ. The chain's CDR3 is CASSSLAGGRYNEQFF. The CDR3, as DNA: TGCGCCAGCAGCTCGTTAGCGGGGGGCCGTTACAATGAGCAGTTCTTC.

This clone showed up just a few times. The chain is built from TRBV6-5 and TRBJ2-1; possible D gene TRBD2, 5 bases. Trimming removed 2 bases from V and 3 bases from J, with 5 bases in between. There are 13 residues in the CDR3. Germline-derived CDR1 and CDR2 are MNHEY and SVGAGI. DNA for the CDR3: TGTGCCAGCAGTTACCGGGACTACAATGAGCAGTTCTTC. This codes for CASSYRDYNEQFF.

This clone was found once. The chain uses TRBV5-8 and TRBJ2-5; 8 bases are a match to TRBD1. CDR3 size: 14 residues. V was pared by 3 bases and J by 1 base, with 2 bases of the junction left unmatched. Germline V gene lookup returns CDR1 SGHTS and CDR2 YDEGEE. CDR3 coding DNA: TGTGCCAGCAGCTCCGGACAGGGCCAAGAGACCCAGTACTTC. Translating it yields CASSSGQGQETQYF.

The V and J genes are TRBV19 and TRBJ1-1, with D possibly being TRBD1 (5 bases). In germline, CDR1 is LNHDA, CDR2 SQIVND (reference sequence). Trimming took off 7 bases at V and 6 bases at J, with 18 bases between the two ends. The CDR3 consists of 14 residues. CDR3 nucleotide sequence: TGTGCCAGTACCAGGCGGGGGGGGTCGGCTGAAGCTTTCTTT. As protein: CASTRRGGSAEAFF.

The CDR3 coding sequence is TGTGCCTGGAGTCGGCCGGGGGGGGCCAACGTCCTGACTTTC. Its translation: CAWSRPGGANVLTF. The chain combines TRBV30 with TRBJ2-6; tentative D call: TRBD2 (5 bases). The germline V gene has CDR1 GTSNPN and CDR2 SVGIG (reference sequence). V was pared by 2 bases and J by 4 bases, with 9 bases between. This CDR3 is 14 amino acids long.

The chain has TRBV27 and TRBJ1-6; 10 positions match TRBD1. The CDR3 length is 14 residues. Germline CDR1 reads MNHEY; CDR2 reads SMNVEV (reference sequence). V lost 5 bases and J lost 13; bases outside the gene matches: 8. The CDR3 sequence is CASSPRTGGRPLHF. CDR3 sequence (DNA): TGTGCCAGCAGTCCAAGGACAGGGGGTCGGCCCCTCCACTTT.

Here the CDR3 reads CASNRLRGGAGRETQYF. The CDR3 nucleotides read TGCGCCAGCAACCGACTTAGAGGGGGGGCAGGGCGAGAGACCCAGTACTTC. This chain uses TRBV4-3 with TRBJ2-5, with D perhaps matching TRBD2 (7 bases). Trimming stripped 7 bases from V and 4 bases from J, with 25 bases between. Germline V gives CDR1 LGHNA, CDR2 YSLEER. The CDR3 length is 17 residues.

This clone showed up just once. This chain connects TRBV13 to TRBJ2-7; 12 bases agree with TRBD2. Germline CDR1 PRHDT, CDR2 FYEKMQ (reference sequence). This CDR3 is built from 16 residues. With 2 bases clipped from V and 4 bases from J, the junction kept 6 bases outside the gene matches. CDR3 coding DNA: TGTGCCAGCAGCTTACTAGCGGGGGGGCTCGGGTACGAGCAGTACTTC. Translated, it gives CASSLLAGGLGYEQYF.